This T cell receptor beta chain was retrieved from a study of cytomegalovirus exposure and HLA in healthy donors. Researchers ran the PCR with 60 Vbeta and 13 Jbeta primers. Data came from immunoSEQ multiplex PCR; TCRdb stores just in-frame clones and leaves some out. The sample lists more than 130,000 clones; about three quarters were seen once. This CDR3 has 11 amino acids. V shed 10 bases and J 7 bases; nucleotides not matched to a gene: 6. Germline assignment: CDR1 LNHDA and CDR2 SQIVND (reference sequence). The chain recombines TRBV19 with TRBJ1-2; 7 nucleotides align to TRBD1. The receptor comes from a man aged 18 to 35 in good health and CMV-seronegative. Sequencing was carried out using PBMCs. CDR3 in DNA: TGTGCCACTCGACAGGGTCCTGGCTACACCTTC. Protein product: CATRQGPGYTF.